These 18 T cell receptor beta chains share one sample of origin, sequenced in a study of vaccination effects on CD4 cells after COVID-19. Their target antigens are unknown. Assay: immunoSEQ multiplex PCR; the TCRdb copy retains only in-frame clones and omits some. The sample lists tens of thousands of clones, approximately 74% occurring once. When about ten days of culture had elapsed, CD4+ T cells were isolated. Specimen: CD4+ T cells from PBMCs cultured without peptide, collected before COVID-19 vaccination. These receptors originate from a human donor who received a COVID-19 vaccine.

This chain uses TRBV5-4 with TRBJ1-2, with 10 bases fitting TRBD1. V shed 0 bases, J shed 8 bases, and the junction held 10 bases outside the gene matches. This CDR3 region has 16 residues. Germline CDR1 SGHNT, CDR2 YYREEE (reference sequence). The CDR3 protein is CASSLAPTGGAWGYTF. The DNA of the CDR3 is TGTGCCAGCAGCTTGGCCCCGACAGGGGGCGCGTGGGGCTACACCTTC.

The chain employs TRBV7-3 and TRBJ2-1; no clear D gene. CDR3 length equals 13 residues. Germline CDR1 reads SGHTA; CDR2 reads FQGTGA. V was clipped by 5 bases and J by 6 bases, with 11 bases between them. The CDR3, as DNA: TGTGCCAGCAGCCGGTGGCAAGGCAATGAGCAGTTCTTC. Translation: CASSRWQGNEQFF.

The chain is built from TRBV7-9 and TRBJ2-6; no firm D call. CDR3 length equals 16 residues. Trimming cost V 0 bases and J 1 base, with 7 bases left between them. In germline, CDR1 is SEHNR, CDR2 FQNEAQ (reference sequence). Here the CDR3 reads CASSLASQSGANVLTF. CDR3 DNA sequence: TGTGCCAGCAGCTTAGCGAGCCAGTCTGGGGCCAACGTCCTGACTTTC.

V gene TRBV18 combines with J gene TRBJ2-6; tentatively, D is TRBD1 or TRBD2 (5 bases each). CDR3 length: 18 residues. Germline V CDR1 and CDR2: KGHSH, LQKENI. Trimming took 5 bases from V and 0 from J, leaving 17 bases between them. For the CDR3, the DNA is TGTGCCAGCTCATCTACCGGGGCGCACCTCTCTGGGGCCAACGTCCTGACTTTC. The encoded protein is CASSSTGAHLSGANVLTF.

The chain uses TRBV3-1 (or the pseudogene TRBV3-2) and TRBJ2-5, with 12 positions matching TRBD2. The CDR3 extends over 16 amino acids. Trimming at V came to 4 bases and at J to 1 base, leaving 4 bases not matched to a gene. The V gene's germline CDR1 is LGHDT and CDR2 YNNKEL (reference sequence). The CDR3 DNA follows: TGTGCCAGCAGCCGGGGGGGACTAGCGGGCCAAGAGACCCAGTACTTC. Protein: CASSRGGLAGQETQYF.

This rearrangement joins TRBV4-1 to TRBJ1-2, with 7 bases aligning to TRBD1. Germline lookup yields CDR1 MGHRA and CDR2 YSYEKL. The CDR3 has 14 residues. Trimming at V came to 4 bases and at J to 7 bases, leaving 9 bases not matched to a gene. In DNA, the CDR3 is TGCGCCAGCAGCCGACCTACAGGGGAGGGTGGCTACACCTTC. Amino acid sequence: CASSRPTGEGGYTF.

This clone was recorded a few times. The chain carries TRBV2 and TRBJ2-3; D is possibly TRBD2 (7 bases). Looked up from germline, CDR1 is SNHLY and CDR2 is FYNNEI. The V end was cut by 4 bases, the J end by 5 bases, with 16 bases between. The CDR3 length is 15 residues. The DNA of the CDR3 is TGTGCCAGCAGTGTCCTACGGGGGGCTGGAGATACGCAGTATTTT. It translates to CASSVLRGAGDTQYF.

The chain uses TRBV5-4 and TRBJ2-7; a possible D gene is TRBD2 (7 bases). Germline CDR1 SGHNT, CDR2 YYREEE (reference sequence). The V and J ends lost 4 bases and 1 base respectively, with 15 bases between them. The CDR3 runs to 15 residues. The CDR3 spells CASSLGGGGSYEQYF. CDR3 nucleotides: TGTGCCAGCAGCCTGGGGGGCGGGGGATCCTACGAGCAGTACTTC.

J is TRBJ2-1 and V is TRBV21-1; the table gives TRBD2 as D, unverified against the DNA. TRBV21-1 is noted as a pseudogene. This CDR3 is 17 amino acids long. The CDR3 here is CASSPPRSVLCYNEQFF. The CDR3 nucleotides are TGTGCCAGCAGCCCTCCTCGCTCGGTATTATGCTACAATGAGCAGTTCTTC.

The CDR3 DNA reads TGCGCCAGCAAGGGGGAGGGTGGGTCCACTGAAGCTTTCTTT. Translated: CASKGEGGSTEAFF. The V call is TRBV5-1, the J call TRBJ1-1; tentatively, D is TRBD1 (6 bases). This CDR3 comprises 14 residues. The germline V and J ends were trimmed by 6 bases and 4 bases, with 16 bases remaining between them. Germline-derived CDR1 and CDR2 are SGHRS and YFSETQ.

The gene calls are TRBV5-4 and TRBJ1-4; 8 bases match TRBD1. CDR3 length: 16 residues. The germline V gene encodes CDR1 SGHNT and CDR2 YYREEE (reference sequence). Germline trimming cut 2 bases from V and 2 bases from J; bases unmatched to any gene: 5. CDR3 sequence (DNA): TGTGCCAGCAGCTTACAGGGGGTGAGGACTAATGAAAAACTGTTTTTT. It specifies CASSLQGVRTNEKLFF.

V is TRBV5-5 and J is TRBJ2-7, with 9 bases lining up with TRBD1. Unmatched junction bases numbered 15, after V lost 5 bases and J lost 3 bases. The CDR3 loop spans 17 amino acids. Germline CDR1 is SGHKS and CDR2 is YYEKEE (reference sequence). The CDR3 protein is CASRARTGATQLYEQYF. CDR3 coding DNA: TGTGCCAGCAGGGCACGGACAGGGGCAACCCAGCTCTACGAGCAGTACTTC.

The V and J genes are TRBV10-3 and TRBJ1-1; D perhaps matches TRBD1 (5 bases). Germline V gives CDR1 ENHRY, CDR2 SYGVKD. Trimming pared 11 bases from V and 3 bases from J, leaving 19 bases between. This CDR3 comprises 14 residues. In DNA form, the CDR3 reads TGTGCCCCTTATTACCCGGAAGGGGACACTGAAGCTTTCTTT. Amino acids: CAPYYPEGDTEAFF.

The genes are TRBV9 and TRBJ1-3, with TRBD1 identical over 7 bases. Per germline, CDR1 SGDLS and CDR2 YYNGEE. The CDR3 loop spans 16 amino acids. The junction had 11 bases not matched to a gene; V was cut back by 4 bases and J by 4 bases. DNA of the CDR3: TGTGCCAGCAGCCCCGTACCCGGGACAGTCGGAAACACCATATATTTT. This encodes CASSPVPGTVGNTIYF.

V usage is TRBV11-3 and J usage is TRBJ1-2; 7 positions agree with TRBD1. Germline V gene data show CDR1 as SGHNT and CDR2 as YENEEA. Losses at the gene ends were 1 base for V and 8 bases for J; bases not matched to a gene: 13. CDR3 length: 16 residues. CDR3 in amino acids: CASSLADYRGPYGYTF. DNA of the CDR3: TGTGCCAGCAGCTTAGCGGATTACAGGGGACCATACGGCTACACCTTC.

This chain joins TRBV30 and TRBJ1-4, with D possibly being TRBD1 (5 bases). Germline V lookup: CDR1 GTSNPN, CDR2 SVGIG (reference sequence). V gave up 0 bases and J gave up 7 bases, with 15 bases separating them. CDR3 length equals 15 residues. DNA for the CDR3: TGTGCCTGGAGTGTAGGAACAGGCTACACTGAAAAACTGTTTTTT. This codes for CAWSVGTGYTEKLFF.

V is TRBV6-1 and J is TRBJ1-3; TRBD1 is a possible D gene (5 bases). CDR1 is MNHNS and CDR2 is SASEGT in the germline V gene. The CDR3 is 11 amino acids. Deletions cut 11 bases from V and 7 bases from J, with 12 bases between. The CDR3 sequence is CAGTGGNTIYF. CDR3 nucleotides: TGTGCCGGAACCGGGGGGAACACCATATATTTT.

This clone was found a few times. The genes are TRBV2 and TRBJ1-6; D is perhaps TRBD1 (6 bases). With 5 bases removed from V and 7 bases from J, the gap between germline ends came to 18 bases. CDR1 and CDR2 from the germline V gene are SNHLY and FYNNEI. The CDR3 is 16 amino acids. CDR3 sequence reads: CASSLDPGAGNSPLHF. As DNA, the CDR3 is TGTGCCAGCAGTTTAGATCCGGGGGCAGGGAATTCACCCCTCCACTTT. The entire variable domain, with the rest obtained from reference TRBV2 and TRBJ1-6, is as follows: EPEVTQTPSHQVTQMGQEVILRCVPISNHLYFYWYRQILGQKVEFLVSFYNNEISEKSEIFDDQFSVERPDGSNFTLKIRSTKLEDSAMYFCASSLDPGAGNSPLHFGNGTRLTVT.